Listed below are T cell receptor beta chains from one sample, sequenced in a study of cytomegalovirus exposure and HLA in healthy donors. Using immunoSEQ multiplex PCR, the repertoire was profiled, and TCRdb retains in-frame clones only, with some absent. The sample's table shows about 35,000 clones. The sequencing input was PBMCs. All receptors derive from a man in his forties in good health and CMV-seronegative. Each CDR3 is given with its conserved first and last residue.

J: TRBJ2-7; V: TRBV25-1; CDR3: CASSELGGGGYEQYF
J: TRBJ2-5; V: TRBV4-3; CDR3: CASSQVFDGGKETQYF
J: TRBJ2-1; V: TRBV30; CDR3: CAWNHPGQGTFEQFF
J: TRBJ1-1; V: TRBV9; CDR3: CASSLTDRPNTEAFF
J: TRBJ2-7; V: TRBV4-3; CDR3: CASSQEVPSGSYEQYF
J: TRBJ2-2; V: TRBV10-3; CDR3: CAIPRGGGAALDGELFF
J: TRBJ2-5; V: TRBV27; CDR3: CASSLHPPDGAWTQYF
J: TRBJ1-1; V: TRBV4-3; CDR3: CASSHLGTGQVNTEAFF
J: TRBJ2-7; V: TRBV4-2; CDR3: CASSLTGAGGRDEQYF
J: TRBJ2-7; V: TRBV15; CDR3: CATSTATGWDSYEQYF
J: TRBJ2-7; V: TRBV6-5; CDR3: CASSSARYEQYF
J: TRBJ1-2; V: TRBV7-9; CDR3: CASSWDRGDRGGYTF
J: TRBJ2-5; V: TRBV7-2; CDR3: CASSFRTGTQETQYF
J: TRBJ2-7; V: TRBV6-1; CDR3: CASKIEGRGEQYF
J: TRBJ2-1; V: TRBV18; CDR3: CASSLQGPYNEQFF
J: TRBJ2-1; V: TRBV5-1; CDR3: CASSFVSSDNEQFF
J: TRBJ2-6; V: TRBV9; CDR3: CASTGGVSSGANVLTF
J: TRBJ1-1; V: TRBV28; CDR3: CASTSPGFMNTEAFF
J: TRBJ2-7; V: TRBV6-6; CDR3: CASSYSAGSYEQYF
J: TRBJ2-7; V: TRBV29-1; CDR3: CSVVDRNSYEQYF
J: TRBJ1-5; V: TRBV27; CDR3: CASRGQPNQPQHF
J: TRBJ1-4; V: TRBV30; CDR3: CAWNGGGEKLFF
J: TRBJ2-5; V: TRBV7-2; CDR3: CASSLEPGYQETQYF